These 2 T cell receptor beta chains originate from one sample sequenced in a study of molecular identifiers for immune sequencing clone quantification. TCRdb processed the PCR reads anew with MiXCR; each CDR3 protein has one entry. Of about 510,000 distinct CDR3 sequences listed, 20% to 25% are singletons. Sample: naive CD8+ T cells from blood, with Jurkat cell RNA spiked in. Regarding subset: FACS-sorted CD8+CD4-CCR7+CD45RA+ naive T cells. Every receptor here comes from a human donor in good health. Some libraries in this study had Jurkat cell RNA spiked in.

On this clonotype itself: This could be a read error, since a much larger clone is one nucleotide away. The rearrangement joins TRBV4-1 to TRBJ2-3; D unresolved. The CDR3 consists of 15 residues. Germline CDR1 is MGHRA and CDR2 is YSYEKL. The V gene lost 4 bases and the J gene lost 10 bases, with 21 bases spanning the gap. The CDR3 coding sequence is TGCGCCAGCAGCCCCGGTAGGGTAGTGTCGCATGCGCAGTATTTT. Its protein product is CASSPGRVVSHAQYF.

This chain uses TRBV14 with TRBJ1-6; D unclear. In germline, CDR1 is SGHDN, CDR2 FVKESK. CDR3 length: 15 amino acids. Trimming took 2 bases from V and 6 from J, leaving 11 bases between them. CDR3 in amino acids: CASSQKIGGNSPLHF. The CDR3 bases are TGTGCCAGCAGCCAAAAGATAGGAGGTAATTCACCCCTCCACTTT. The entire variable domain, with the rest obtained from reference TRBV14 and TRBJ1-6, is as follows: EAGVTQFPSHSVIEKGQTVTLRCDPISGHDNLYWYRRVMGKEIKFLLHFVKESKQDESGMPNNRFLAERTGGTYSTLKVQPAELEDSGVYFCASSQKIGGNSPLHFGNGTRLTVT.